This T cell receptor beta chain was identified in a study of molecular identifiers for immune sequencing clone quantification (dated by TCRdb to between 2018 and 2020). For the wider study: For a replicate experiment, the RNA from either approximately 20,000 or 100,000 naive CD8 T cells was divided into five aliquots, and four of those aliquots went on to sequencing. The study was a methods study using CD8 T cells to benchmark molecular-identifier clustering-based TCR repertoire sequencing (MIDCIRS) and TCR RNA copy counting.

Libraries of naive CD8 T cells were built from anywhere between about 19,000 and 1,100,000 sorted cells, with 10%, 30% or 50% of the purified RNA used. On a BD FACSAria II, naive CD8 T cells were FACS-sorted as CD8+CD4-CCR7+CD45RA+ and collected into RLT Plus buffer. Detection sensitivity was tested by spiking Jurkat RNA equal to about 10 TCR copies' worth into samples containing roughly 19,000-1,100,000 naive CD8 T cells. Enrichment of CD8 T cells was done with RosetteSep CD8+ T Cell Enrichment Cocktail plus Ficoll-Paque, and ACK red cell lysis came afterward. Based on the germline V gene, the CDR1 and CDR2 sequences are MDHEN and SYDVKM. Trimming accounts for 6 bases at V and 6 bases at J, while the number of junction bases matched to no gene is 3. The CDR3 starts with the cysteine, ends with the phenylalanine, and has 13 residues. The read is trimmed to its CDR3 DNA, 39 bases read in frame from base 1.

The study at large found these results: Highly expanded clone sizes could be underestimated because identical TCR molecules may share a barcode. Modeling estimated approximately 3 recovered TCR RNA copies per cell, compared with roughly 10 by digital PCR, which implies about 30% capture efficiency. In CMV-specific effector cells, clones with more than 20 RNA copies contained over 99% of molecules, whereas in naive cells such clones contained under 1% of molecules. When barcode sub-clustering was left out, chimeric consensus sequences inflated TCR diversity, with chimeras reaching as high as 47%. The naive libraries included spiked-in Jurkat TCR RNA (more than nine copies' worth), and this Jurkat TCR RNA is not part of the donor repertoire. Even against a background of around 950,000 naive CD8 T cells, spiked-in Jurkat TCR RNA amounting to a single cell's worth was reported to be detectable.

Library construction relied on PCR. Sequencing instrument: Illumina HiSeq 4000. Bulk TCR libraries were prepared as previously described, using TCR primers listed in Table S5. The Qiagen AllPrep DNA/RNA kit was used to purify total RNA. Before any analysis, reads coming from multiple sequencing runs of the same library were combined into one pool. The paper's data handling went like this. Only reads with exact TCR constant sequence were kept, trimmed to 150 nt, and grouped by their 12-nt molecular barcodes. Reads inside each barcode group were sub-clustered using a 15% Levenshtein threshold, and a quality-weighted consensus sequence was constructed for each RNA molecule. Non-functional sequences were removed, as were lower-count sequences one edit away from another. Based on fitting two negative binomial distributions, any barcode sub-cluster with under 20% of the maximum read count was discarded. TCRdb reprocessed the public reads (quality trimming at Q25 with fastp, clone calling with MiXCR) and kept in-frame beta chains. Duplicate CDR3 protein sequences are folded into a single record with the most common DNA and genes. For this entry, the V and J calls and clone size follow TCRdb and not the study's own pipeline. A total of over 600,000 distinct CDR3 sequences appear in this sample, about 20% of them only once. Around 0.86% of the sample lies in the top ten.

This clonotype was found many times. The antigen this receptor binds is unknown. No clone much larger than this one lies a single base away; base qualities are absent. The clonotype originates from a human donor in good health. Some libraries in this study had Jurkat cell RNA spiked in. The sequencing input was naive CD8+ T cells from blood, with Jurkat cell RNA spiked in. The cell subset or site tag for this specimen amounts to: FACS-sorted CD8+CD4-CCR7+CD45RA+ naive T cells. The V and J segments used are TRBV28 and TRBJ2-3; 10 bases in between match TRBD2. The CDR3 in this case is CASSTGLADTQYF. The DNA reads as follows: TGTGCCAGCAGCACGGGACTAGCGGATACGCAGTATTTT. Reference TRBV28 and TRBJ2-3 proteins supply the regions before and after the CDR3; the full variable domain is: DVKVTQSSRYLVKRTGEKVFLECVQDMDHENMFWYRQDPGLGLRLIYFSYDVKMKEKGDIPEGYSVSREKKERFSLILESASTNQTSMYLCASSTGLADTQYFGPGTRLTVL.